The present T cell receptor beta chain was sequenced within a study of tumor-infiltrating lymphocytes in primary liver carcinoma. The tissue used was unsorted bulk material of 20-30 mg. RNA and DNA were co-extracted from it with the AllPrep DNA/RNA mini kit. The input was roughly 0.5 ug total RNA; TCR beta cDNA was made from it with a constant-region primer. ARM-PCR was slightly modified, and three nested multiplex PCR rounds with it gave rise to the TCR beta libraries. Investigators reported that the first two PCR rounds, at roughly 10 cycles each, used TRBV1-TRBV30 forward primers with a C-beta reverse primer. TCRdb itself ran the multiplex PCR reads through MiXCR, one entry per CDR3 protein. The table includes some 20,000 distinct CDR3 sequences, 79% detected once. This clonotype was seen just once. This CDR3 contains 13 residues. CDR1 and CDR2 (germline): SGHAT, FQDESV (reference sequence). V lost 10 bases to trimming and J lost 6 bases, with 19 bases between them.

The sequenced sample consisted of liver tumor tissue from sampling region 4. Subset specified: tumor region T4, right-lateral pole. The receptor's source is a woman in her 30s with primary liver carcinoma and hepatitis B virus infection. The rearrangement joins TRBV11-1 to TRBJ2-7; no reliable D call. The CDR3: CATSLGCPREQYF. DNA of the CDR3: TGTGCCACCAGTTTAGGATGCCCCCGCGAGCAGTACTTC.